This is a list of T cell receptor beta chains from one sample in a study of control samples from healthy donors and cancer patients. The protocol was immunoSEQ multiplex PCR, while the TCRdb copy is restricted to in-frame clones and leaves out a portion. This sample carries 200,000 or so clones, around 93% of them seen once, and the ten largest clones take 1.8%. Sequenced material: blood. The receptors were sampled from a man in his thirties or forties in good health. The CDR3 runs from the conserved cysteine through the conserved F or W. A D gene is named only where the DNA matches it firmly. Some rows mark clone size as missing; the rest say once, few, many or name a class of expanded clone.

CASSLFLQGAGELFF,TGTGCCAGCAGCTTGTTCCTGCAGGGGGCAGGGGAGCTGTTTTTT,TRBD1,NA,TRBJ2-2,TRBV5-6
CASSLGVTQYF,TGCGCCAGCAGCTTGGGGGTTACGCAGTATTTT,NA,NA,TRBJ2-3,TRBV5-1
CASRRGGEQPQHF,TGTGCCAGCAGACGAGGGGGGGAGCAGCCCCAGCATTTT,NA,NA,TRBJ1-5,TRBV12-3/TRBV12-4
CASGVGMTGVNTEAFF,TGTGCTAGTGGTGTCGGAATGACAGGCGTGAACACTGAAGCTTTCTTT,NA,NA,TRBJ1-1,TRBV12-5
CASSEDQLNEKLFF,TGCGCCAGCAGTGAAGACCAACTCAATGAAAAACTGTTTTTT,NA,NA,TRBJ1-4,TRBV10-1
CASSPQQKNTEAFF,TGCGCCAGCAGCCCACAACAGAAGAACACTGAAGCTTTCTTT,NA,few,TRBJ1-1,TRBV4-1
CASSAGQPAYGYTF,TGTGCCAGCAGTGCGGGACAGCCAGCCTATGGCTACACCTTC,TRBD1,NA,TRBJ1-2,TRBV6-2/TRBV6-3
CASSQVNPREGYTF,TGTGCCAGCAGCCAAGTAAATCCAAGGGAGGGCTACACCTTC,NA,NA,TRBJ1-2,TRBV4-2
CASSRRPGTGWDTIYF,TGTGCCAGCAGCCGACGTCCCGGGACAGGGTGGGACACCATATATTTT,TRBD1,NA,TRBJ1-3,TRBV5-8
CASRLGGEDGYTF,TGTGCCAGCAGATTAGGGGGAGAGGATGGCTACACCTTC,NA,few,TRBJ1-2,TRBV12-3/TRBV12-4
CATGARGGYEQYF,TGTGCCACTGGCGCGCGGGGGGGCTACGAGCAGTACTTC,TRBD2,NA,TRBJ2-7,TRBV28
CASSPTGSYNEQFF,TGTGCCAGCAGCCCGACGGGATCCTACAATGAGCAGTTCTTC,NA,NA,TRBJ2-1,TRBV7-9
CASSTRQGQETQYF,TGTGCCAGCAGCACCCGACAGGGCCAAGAGACCCAGTACTTC,TRBD1,NA,TRBJ2-5,TRBV7-9
CASSYGDTEAFF,TGCGCCAGCAGCTATGGGGATACTGAAGCTTTCTTT,NA,NA,TRBJ1-1,TRBV5-1
CASSLGQGGEYQPQHF,TGTGCCAGCAGTTTGGGACAGGGGGGTGAATATCAGCCCCAGCATTTT,TRBD1,NA,TRBJ1-5,TRBV6-2/TRBV6-3
CASRRIQETQYF,TGTGCCAGCAGACGGATCCAAGAGACCCAGTACTTC,NA,NA,TRBJ2-5,TRBV7-8
CASSIGQVGHNEQFF,TGTGCCAGTAGTATAGGACAGGTAGGCCACAATGAGCAGTTCTTC,NA,few,TRBJ2-1,TRBV19
CASSFGSNTEAFF,TGTGCCAGCAGTTTTGGGAGTAACACTGAAGCTTTCTTT,NA,NA,TRBJ1-1,TRBV27
CASSRLEKLFF,TGTGCCAGCAGTCGACTTGAAAAACTGTTTTTT,NA,NA,TRBJ1-4,TRBV12-3/TRBV12-4
CASSLREGSEKLFF,TGTGCCAGCAGCTTAAGGGAAGGATCTGAAAAACTGTTTTTT,NA,NA,TRBJ1-4,TRBV7-8
CASRSTSAGNTIYF,TGTGCCAGCAGGTCTACAAGTGCCGGAAACACCATATATTTT,NA,NA,TRBJ1-3,TRBV6-5
CASSPLGRGSSTDTQYF,TGTGCCAGCAGCCCCTTGGGCAGGGGGTCTAGCACAGATACGCAGTATTTT,TRBD1,NA,TRBJ2-3,TRBV7-3
CATSRDRTATNEKLFF,TGTGCCACCAGCAGAGATCGGACAGCAACTAATGAAAAACTGTTTTTT,NA,NA,TRBJ1-4,TRBV15
CASWGGGAADTQYF,TGTGCCAGCTGGGGCGGGGGGGCCGCAGATACGCAGTATTTT,TRBD2,NA,TRBJ2-3,TRBV5-4
CASSQVGTSGGSEQFF,TGTGCCAGCAGCCAAGTCGGGACTAGCGGGGGGAGTGAGCAGTTCTTC,TRBD2,NA,TRBJ2-1,TRBV7-9
CASSLAGQGELYGYTF,TGTGCCAGCAGTTTAGCGGGCCAGGGGGAACTCTATGGCTACACCTTC,TRBD1,NA,TRBJ1-2,TRBV27
CATSSTYEQYF,TGTGCCACCAGCAGTACGTACGAGCAGTACTTC,NA,NA,TRBJ2-7,TRBV15
CASSLGGQGSQPQHF,TGTGCCAGCAGCTTAGGGGGACAGGGGAGTCAGCCCCAGCATTTT,TRBD1,NA,TRBJ1-5,TRBV7-9
CASSIRTSGDYNEQFF,TGTGCCAGCAGCATAAGGACTAGCGGGGACTACAATGAGCAGTTCTTC,TRBD2,NA,TRBJ2-1,TRBV7-8
CASSELGNTEAFF,TGTGCCAGCAGTGAATTGGGGAACACTGAAGCTTTCTTT,NA,NA,TRBJ1-1,TRBV14
CASSLARQEQFF,TGTGCCAGCAGCTTAGCCAGGCAGGAGCAGTTCTTC,NA,NA,TRBJ2-1,TRBV7-2
CASSQRTSGGKDTQYF,TGTGCCAGCAGCCAACGGACTAGCGGGGGTAAAGATACGCAGTATTTT,TRBD2,once,TRBJ2-3,TRBV7-2
CASSLLRLAGGPDYYEQYF,TGTGCCAGCAGTTTATTGCGTCTAGCGGGGGGGCCAGACTACTACGAGCAGTACTTC,TRBD2,NA,TRBJ2-7,TRBV28
CASSQEMVGTSHTDDNEQFF,TGCGCCAGCAGCCAAGAGATGGTTGGGACTAGCCATACAGATGACAATGAGCAGTTCTTC,TRBD2,NA,TRBJ2-1,TRBV4-1
CASSSPGEGAKGPYEQYF,TGTGCCAGCAGCTCACCAGGGGAGGGGGCGAAGGGCCCCTACGAGCAGTACTTC,NA,NA,TRBJ2-7,TRBV7-9
CATHTVVFYEQYF,TGCGCCACCCACACAGTAGTGTTCTACGAGCAGTACTTC,NA,NA,TRBJ2-7,TRBV10-1
CATSDDRPNQETQYF,TGTGCCACCAGTGATGATCGGCCTAACCAAGAGACCCAGTACTTC,NA,NA,TRBJ2-5,TRBV24-1
CASSLVYEGSGEQFF,TGTGCCAGCAGTTTAGTGTATGAGGGATCAGGTGAGCAGTTCTTC,NA,NA,TRBJ2-1,TRBV28
CATSREGGRGSGNTIYF,TGTGCCACCAGCAGAGAGGGGGGCAGGGGCTCTGGAAACACCATATATTTT,NA,NA,TRBJ1-3,TRBV15
CASSKDYEQYF,TGTGCCAGCAGCAAGGATTACGAGCAGTACTTC,NA,NA,TRBJ2-7,TRBV7-9
CAWSTHRGPLQSAQHF,TGTGCCTGGAGTACCCACAGGGGCCCTCTGCAATCAGCCCAGCATTTT,TRBD1,NA,TRBJ1-5,TRBV30
CASSRQGAGEKLFF,TGTGCCAGCAGCCGACAGGGGGCTGGAGAAAAACTGTTTTTT,TRBD1,NA,TRBJ1-4,TRBV14
CASGTGHTNTEAFF,TGCGCCAGCGGTACGGGACACACGAACACTGAAGCTTTCTTT,NA,NA,TRBJ1-1,TRBV5-1
CASSLRTGAVPVF,TGTGCCAGCAGCCTACGGACAGGGGCCGTTCCCGTCTTT,TRBD1,NA,TRBJ1-1,TRBV3-1/TRBV3-2
CASSAGTGFTDTQYF,TGTGCCAGCAGTGCCGGGACTGGCTTCACAGATACGCAGTATTTT,NA,NA,TRBJ2-3,TRBV5-6
CASSTRDQKGSPLHF,TGTGCCAGCAGCACTCGGGACCAAAAAGGGTCACCCCTCCACTTT,NA,NA,TRBJ1-6,TRBV7-9
CASTGSRGEPAGNTIYF,TGTGCCAGTACGGGGTCCAGGGGGGAACCAGCTGGAAACACCATATATTTT,TRBD1,few,TRBJ1-3,TRBV19
CASSNLGVGPTGELFF,TGTGCCAGCAGCAACTTGGGGGTTGGACCCACCGGGGAGCTGTTTTTT,NA,NA,TRBJ2-2,TRBV11-2
CASSFSGGAYAGELFF,TGTGCCAGTAGTTTTAGCGGGGGGGCGTATGCCGGGGAGCTGTTTTTT,TRBD2,NA,TRBJ2-2,TRBV19
CASSQEDQGNNEQFF,TGTGCCAGCAGCCAAGAGGACCAGGGAAACAATGAGCAGTTCTTC,NA,NA,TRBJ2-1,TRBV4-2
CASSWETGLEAFF,TGTGCCAGCAGTTGGGAGACGGGGTTGGAAGCTTTCTTT,NA,NA,TRBJ1-1,TRBV27
CASSFGQGIRQRYGYTF,TGTGCCAGCAGCTTCGGGCAGGGAATTCGTCAACGCTATGGCTACACCTTC,NA,NA,TRBJ1-2,TRBV5-6
CASSQDQLAGGYEQYF,TGCGCCAGCAGCCAAGACCAACTAGCGGGGGGCTACGAGCAGTACTTC,TRBD2,NA,TRBJ2-7,TRBV4-1
CASSPGANSPLHF,TGTGCCAGCAGCCCCGGGGCTAATTCACCCCTCCACTTT,NA,NA,TRBJ1-6,TRBV12-3/TRBV12-4
CASSLAGVVGANVLTF,TGCGCCAGCAGCTTGGCAGGGGTTGTAGGGGCCAACGTCCTGACTTTC,NA,NA,TRBJ2-6,TRBV5-1
CAWSVSIATDTQYF,TGTGCCTGGAGTGTGTCGATAGCGACAGATACGCAGTATTTT,NA,NA,TRBJ2-3,TRBV30
CASSQDHRISGTGSPEAFF,TGCGCCAGCAGCCAAGACCACAGGATCTCCGGGACAGGGAGCCCTGAAGCTTTCTTT,TRBD1,NA,TRBJ1-1,TRBV4-1
CASRALAGAGDEQFF,TGTGCCAGCAGGGCTTTGGCGGGGGCGGGGGATGAGCAGTTCTTC,NA,NA,TRBJ2-1,TRBV6-5
CASSLDLNSGANVLTF,TGCGCCAGCAGCTTGGACCTTAACTCTGGGGCCAACGTCCTGACTTTC,NA,NA,TRBJ2-6,TRBV5-1